Shown below are 15 T cell receptor beta chains from a single sample sequenced in a study of T cell responses to AZD1222 COVID-19 vaccine. Measured with immunoSEQ multiplex PCR; TCRdb has only the in-frame clones, and not every one. Here the sample spans about 120,000 clones, roughly nine tenths being singletons. The sample was peripheral blood, taken on day 0 of AZD1222 vaccination. Every receptor here comes from an adult in good health.

The rearrangement uses TRBV29-1 and TRBJ2-5, with D perhaps matching TRBD1 (5 bases). CDR1 and CDR2 (germline): SQVTM, ANQGSEA. The CDR3 totals 14 residues. V was clipped by 5 bases and J by 2 bases, with 15 bases between them. CDR3 bases: TGCAGCGTTTCCCGGATAGACAGACAAGAGACCCAGTACTTC. Its translation is CSVSRIDRQETQYF.

The chain joins TRBV2 to TRBJ2-2; a possible D gene is TRBD1 (6 bases). This CDR3 comprises 14 residues. Trimming took off 7 bases at V and 6 bases at J, with 15 bases between the two ends. Germline V gives CDR1 SNHLY, CDR2 FYNNEI. The CDR3 here is CASMPRGGPGELFF. The CDR3 nucleotides read TGTGCCAGCATGCCCAGGGGTGGTCCCGGGGAGCTGTTTTTT.

This chain links TRBV11-2 with TRBJ1-5; D is unclear. V shed 3 bases and J shed 5 bases, with 8 bases lying between them. Germline-derived CDR1 and CDR2 are SGHAT and FQNNGV. The CDR3 sequence is 13 residues long. CDR3 amino acids: CASSFVSDQPQHF. The CDR3 DNA reads as TGTGCCAGCAGCTTCGTCAGTGATCAGCCCCAGCATTTT.

V is TRBV19 and J is TRBJ1-6; 7 bases fit TRBD1. V lost 5 bases to trimming and J lost 1 base; unmatched junction nucleotides: 8. Germline V CDR1 and CDR2: LNHDA, SQIVND (reference sequence). The CDR3 loop spans 17 amino acids. Here the CDR3 DNA reads TGTGCCAGTAGTTCCAGACAGGGAATTTCCTATAATTCACCCCTCCACTTT. Translated, it gives CASSSRQGISYNSPLHF.

The rearrangement links TRBV19 to TRBJ2-4; D is ambiguous. The CDR3 is made up of 13 amino acids. Trimming removed 2 bases from V and 8 bases from J, with 10 bases in between. Germline CDR1 LNHDA, CDR2 SQIVND (reference sequence). The CDR3 here is CASSIRIRDIQYF. For the CDR3, the DNA is TGTGCCAGTAGTATAAGGATCCGGGACATTCAGTACTTC.

The J gene is TRBJ1-1, the V gene TRBV6-5; D is perhaps TRBD1 (5 bases). The CDR3 spans 15 residues. Per germline, CDR1 MNHEY and CDR2 SVGAGI. V lost 6 bases and J lost 4, with 18 bases in between. CDR3 protein: CASSGRVTATTEAFF. CDR3 bases: TGTGCCAGCAGCGGGCGCGTGACAGCGACCACTGAAGCTTTCTTT.

V usage is TRBV30 and J usage is TRBJ1-6; unclear D gene. Trimming pared 8 bases from V and 7 bases from J, leaving 15 bases between. Germline assignment: CDR1 GTSNPN and CDR2 SVGIG (reference sequence). This CDR3 is 13 amino acids long. CDR3 nucleotide sequence: TGTGCCGGCGGCTCGGGCTTGAATTCACCCCTCCACTTT. It yields the protein CAGGSGLNSPLHF.

Comments on this clone: At one of its ends the junction is not consistent with the germline gene, which may arise from a read error. CDR3: CASSLSSGTQSF. The CDR3 coding sequence is TGTGCCAGCAGCTTATCCTCGGGAACCCAATCCTTC. The J gene is TRBJ2-7, the V gene TRBV11-2; possible D gene TRBD2, 5 bases. This CDR3 region has 12 residues. CDR1 and CDR2 (germline): SGHAT, FQNNGV.

The V and J genes are TRBV5-1 and TRBJ2-7; 9 bases match TRBD1. Germline CDR1 SGHRS, CDR2 YFSETQ. This CDR3 has 15 amino acids. The V segment lost 3 bases and the J segment 6 bases; nucleotides outside the gene matches: 10. For the CDR3, the DNA is TGCGCCAGCAGCTCATTACAGGGGGCAGAGGGCGAGCAGTACTTC. Its protein is CASSSLQGAEGEQYF.

This clone showed up just a few times. The V gene is TRBV15, the J gene TRBJ1-1; 7 nucleotides match TRBD1. The CDR3 covers 14 residues. CDR1 is LNHNV, CDR2 YYDKDF, per germline (reference sequence). The V segment lost 1 base and the J segment 7 bases; nucleotides outside the gene matches: 6. The DNA for the CDR3 is TGTGCCACCAGCAGAGGAAGACAGGGCATTGAAGCTTTCTTT. This gives the protein CATSRGRQGIEAFF.

The rearrangement joins TRBV7-2 to TRBJ1-2; no reliable D call. V lost 5 bases, J lost 3 bases, and 13 bases lay in between. There are 14 residues in the CDR3. Germline V lookup: CDR1 SGHTA, CDR2 FQGNSA. CDR3 nucleotides: TGTGCCAGCAGCCCCCCCGCCGAGCACTATGGCTACACCTTC. It yields the protein CASSPPAEHYGYTF.

This chain's CDR3 is CATNFWPPGGYTF. Here the CDR3 DNA reads TGTGCCACCAACTTCTGGCCGCCGGGTGGCTACACCTTC. The J gene is TRBJ1-2, the V gene TRBV9; D uncertain. This CDR3 spans 13 amino acids. Trimming removed 9 bases from V and 7 bases from J, with 19 bases in between. Germline V gene data show CDR1 as SGDLS and CDR2 as YYNGEE. The full variable domain, completed using reference TRBV9 and TRBJ1-2, is DSGVTQTPKHLITATGQRVTLRCSPRSGDLSVYWYQQSLDQGLQFLIQYYNGEERAKGNILERFSAQQFPDLHSELNLSSLELGDSALYFCATNFWPPGGYTFGSGTRLTVV.

The chain uses TRBV9 and TRBJ2-2, with D perhaps TRBD2 (7 bases). Trimming removed 0 bases at V and 10 bases at J, with 16 bases between. The CDR3 extends over 15 amino acids. Germline V CDR1 and CDR2: SGDLS, YYNGEE. CDR3 coding DNA: TGTGCCAGCAGCGTAGCGGGGGGCGCGTCTGAGGAGCTGTTTTTT. Amino acid sequence: CASSVAGGASEELFF.

CDR3 nucleotides: TGTGCCAGCAGTTACTCGGTGGGAAACACTGAAGCTTTCTTT. Residues: CASSYSVGNTEAFF. V is TRBV6-5 and J is TRBJ1-1; the D is unclear. V lost 0 bases, J lost 2 bases, and 7 bases lay in between. The CDR3 has 14 amino acids. Germline V gene sequence: CDR1 MNHEY, CDR2 SVGAGI.

This clone was detected only a few times. J is TRBJ1-2 and V is TRBV29-1, with no clear D. V dropped 4 bases and J dropped 4 bases, with 22 bases sitting between them. The CDR3 sequence is 16 residues long. Germline CDR1 reads SQVTM; CDR2 reads ANQGSEA. CDR3 sequence: CSVVLPFGELSYGYTF. CDR3 DNA sequence: TGCAGCGTTGTTTTGCCTTTTGGGGAACTAAGCTATGGCTACACCTTC.